This T cell receptor (beta chain) comes out of a study of identical twins. V was pared by 6 bases and J by 6 bases, with 15 bases between. Germline CDR1 reads SEHNR; CDR2 reads FQNEAQ (reference sequence). This CDR3 is built from 14 residues. A universal primer site was incorporated via template switching, and the cDNA contained unique molecular identifiers. TCRdb analysed the 5' RACE reads with MiXCR anew, one entry per CDR3 protein. In the table there are fewer than 250,000 distinct CDR3 sequences, around 10% of which are singletons. Broader study findings: Twin pairs had excess sharing that was weaker in beta out-of-frame sequences. Findings depended on cross-sectional statistics rather than tracking the same donors. Insertion counts were lower in abundant cord blood beta clonotypes, a trend that memory repertoires did not show.

About this clonotype itself: Antigen unknown.

Sequencing was carried out using memory (CD45RO+) T cells sorted from blood. The J gene is TRBJ1-5, the V gene TRBV7-9, with D perhaps matching TRBD1 (5 bases). The sequence derives from a woman in her late teens or twenties in good health. CDR3: CASSHDSRTQPQHF. CDR3 nucleotide sequence: TGTGCCAGCAGTCATGACAGCCGCACTCAGCCCCAGCATTTT.